The present TCR beta chain was sequenced within a study of T cells expressing NK-cell markers. In generating TCR beta cDNA, 5'RACE template switching with UMIs was used. TCRdb reanalyzed the 5' RACE reads, giving one entry per CDR3 protein sequence and no DNA. Here the sample table reports about 180,000 distinct CDR3 sequences. Germline CDR1 and CDR2: MNHEY and SVGAGI. The CDR3 is 13 residues long. The V call is TRBV6-5, the J call TRBJ2-7; TCRdb's D call of TRBD1 is untestable without DNA. The sequence derives from a man aged 18-75 years in good health. The specimen sequenced was blood T cells: a sorted CD56 or NKG2C T cell subset, CD4+ or CD8+ T cells, or bulk PBMC T cells (not recorded which). This chain's CDR3 is CASSLTDRREQYF.